A single sample is the source of the 4 T cell receptor beta chains below, sequenced in a study of CD8 T cells in ankylosing spondylitis. General observations from the study: Made up of 7 to 9 highly homologous variants, a TCR beta motif appeared characteristic of ankylosing spondylitis blood.

TCRdb ran MiXCR on the 5' RACE reads and lists one entry per CDR3 protein. The sample gives 450,000 to 550,000 distinct CDR3 sequences, about 5.7% of which show up once; approximately 3.5% is in the top ten. Antigens of these TCRs are unknown. The sample consisted of blood, either unsorted or a sorted T cell fraction (not recorded which). The receptors were gathered from a male donor with ankylosing spondylitis.

This sequence joins TRBV2 and TRBJ2-3, with a tentative D call TRBD2 (5 bases). CDR3 length: 14 residues. CDR1 is SNHLY and CDR2 is FYNNEI in the germline V gene. The V end was cut by 9 bases, the J end by 3 bases, with 16 bases between. CDR3 DNA: TGTGCCAGTTCTAGCCCTAGTTGGACAGATACGCAGTATTTT. Translation: CASSSPSWTDTQYF.

At least ten counts were recorded for this clonotype. V usage is TRBV5-1 and J usage is TRBJ1-2; D is possibly TRBD1 (5 bases). Trimming cost V 4 bases and J 0 bases, with 13 bases left between them. Germline V gene data show CDR1 as SGHRS and CDR2 as YFSETQ. CDR3 length: 15 residues. CDR3 in amino acids: CASSDKGTPNYGYTF. CDR3 in DNA: TGCGCCAGCAGCGATAAGGGGACTCCTAACTATGGCTACACCTTC.

This clonotype was seen ten or more times. This chain links TRBV7-2 with TRBJ1-2; D gene unclear. This CDR3 region has 14 residues. V was trimmed by 5 bases and J by 8 bases, leaving 18 bases between them. Germline CDR1 reads SGHTA; CDR2 reads FQGNSA. CDR3 in DNA: TGTGCCAGCAGCCCCCCCCCGGGGTATTCGGGCTACACCTTC. Amino acid sequence: CASSPPPGYSGYTF.

The chain has TRBV10-2 and TRBJ1-5; possibly TRBD1 for D (5 bases). CDR1 is WSHSY and CDR2 is SAAADI in the germline V gene. This CDR3 has 14 residues. The V end lost 7 bases, the J end lost 8 bases, and 18 bases lay between the germline ends. Written as DNA, the CDR3 is TGCGCCAGCAAATTGTCAGGGCCCGGAGAGCCCCAGCATTTT. As protein: CASKLSGPGEPQHF.